This T cell receptor (beta chain) was obtained from a study of CD8 T cells in ankylosing spondylitis (dated by TCRdb to about 2017). Looking at the study overall: T cell receptor beta repertoires were profiled in healthy donors and ankylosing spondylitis patients so that disease-linked TCR variants could be found. In total, the full study cohort was made up of some 100 healthy donors and 25 ankylosing spondylitis patients. Peripheral blood samples were taken, and synovial fluid was additionally collected from ankylosing spondylitis patients. Summary of the overall study and its limitations: According to the report, matched synovial fluid samples from ankylosing spondylitis patients were significantly enriched for the disease-linked clones. Some motif variants were previously reported in synovial fluid and blood of reactive arthritis patients, suggesting common disease-initiation mechanisms. The disease-linked clones had a CD8+ phenotype and were found at relatively low frequencies in peripheral blood. A TCR beta motif made up of roughly eight highly homologous amino acid variants appeared to be characteristic of blood from ankylosing spondylitis patients.

TCRdb lists the instrument as Illumina HiSeq 2500. TCR beta libraries were prepared by quantitative 5'-RACE with molecular barcodes. As for how the authors treated the data: To identify disease-linked TCR variants, a new computational method was used, one built on a probabilistic model of VDJ rearrangement. TCRdb cleaned the public reads at Q25 with fastp, built clones with MiXCR and kept in-frame beta chains. Records with the same CDR3 protein are collapsed into one entry carrying the most frequent genes and DNA. Clone size and V and J calls follow TCRdb, not the original study. The sample has about 800,000 distinct CDR3 sequences on record, around 11% of them singletons. The ten largest clones capture roughly 0.51% of the sample. This clonotype was picked up a small number of times. There is no known antigen for this receptor. No much larger clonotype is one base removed from it; base qualities were not supplied.

Sequenced material: blood, either unsorted or a sorted T cell fraction (not recorded which). This TCR derives from a male donor with ankylosing spondylitis.

CDR3 loop: CASSLTVPLSNEQFF. Here is the DNA: TGTGCCAGCAGTTTAACGGTCCCCCTATCCAATGAGCAGTTCTTC. The rearrangement joined TRBV27 to TRBJ2-1; no confident D gene assignment can be made. Including the terminal cysteine and phenylalanine, the CDR3 comprises 15 residues. Only the CDR3 portion is preserved as DNA: 45 bases, with reading frame beginning at the first base. Reading the germline V gene (reference sequence) gives CDR1 MNHEY and CDR2 SMNVEV. V and J lose 2 bases and 6 bases, and a span of 14 bases separates them.